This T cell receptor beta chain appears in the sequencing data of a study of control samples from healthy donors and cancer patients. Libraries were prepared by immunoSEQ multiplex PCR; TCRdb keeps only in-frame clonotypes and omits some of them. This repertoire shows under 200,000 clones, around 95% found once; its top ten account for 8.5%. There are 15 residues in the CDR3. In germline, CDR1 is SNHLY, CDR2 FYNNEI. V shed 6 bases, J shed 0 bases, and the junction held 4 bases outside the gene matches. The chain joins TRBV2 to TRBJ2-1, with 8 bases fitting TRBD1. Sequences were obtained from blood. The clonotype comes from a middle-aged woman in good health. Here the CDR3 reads CASRLGQVSYNEQFF. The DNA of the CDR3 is TGTGCCAGCAGGCTGGGACAGGTCTCCTACAATGAGCAGTTCTTC.